Below, 20 T cell receptor beta chains from the same sample are listed, as sequenced in a study of cytomegalovirus exposure and HLA in healthy donors. The table came from immunoSEQ multiplex PCR; TCRdb's copy has only in-frame clones and leaves some out. The repertoire holds roughly 190,000 clones, 86% seen once, with 6% to 8% in the top ten. Sequenced material: PBMCs. The source of these receptors is a man younger than 45 in good health and CMV-seropositive.

This clone has a single count. The chain employs TRBV4-3 and TRBJ2-5; either TRBD1 or TRBD2 may fit D (6 bases each). Trimming took off 2 bases at V and 3 bases at J, with 16 bases between the two ends. Germline assignment: CDR1 LGHNA and CDR2 YSLEER. CDR3 size: 16 residues. The DNA for the CDR3 is TGCGCCAGCAGCCAATCCGGAGGGGGAACAGAAGAGACCCAGTACTTC. Translation: CASSQSGGGTEETQYF.

The chain carries TRBV4-1 and TRBJ1-2; a possible D gene is TRBD1 (6 bases). The V and J ends lost 4 bases and 8 bases respectively, with 20 bases between them. Germline lookup yields CDR1 MGHRA and CDR2 YSYEKL. The CDR3 contains 15 residues. The chain's CDR3 is CASSPLGGRGRGYTF. CDR3 coding DNA: TGCGCCAGCAGCCCACTCGGGGGCAGAGGTAGAGGCTACACCTTC.

The chain combines TRBV4-2 with TRBJ2-1; 10 bases line up with TRBD2. Germline trimming cut 0 bases from V and 16 bases from J; bases unmatched to any gene: 6. Germline CDR1 is LGHNA and CDR2 is YNFKEQ. The CDR3 sequence is 13 residues long. CDR3 amino acids: CASSQDDGTSVFF. The CDR3 bases are TGTGCCAGCAGCCAAGATGACGGGACTAGCGTCTTCTTC.

V gene TRBV29-1 combines with J gene TRBJ2-7, with D maybe TRBD1 (6 bases). This CDR3 is built from 11 residues. Trimming took off 6 bases at V and 3 bases at J, with 9 bases between the two ends. The V gene's germline CDR1 is SQVTM and CDR2 ANQGSEA. CDR3 coding DNA: TGCAGCGTCCGGACAGACTACGAGCAGTACTTC. As protein: CSVRTDYEQYF.

This clone was found a few times. The gene calls are TRBV15 and TRBJ2-1; no definite D call. Germline V gene sequence: CDR1 LNHNV, CDR2 YYDKDF (reference sequence). The CDR3 runs 15 residues. The germline V and J ends were trimmed by 0 bases and 9 bases, with 15 bases remaining between them. The CDR3 region is CATSRDRGAPGEQFF. Written as DNA, the CDR3 is TGTGCCACCAGCAGAGATCGTGGTGCCCCCGGTGAGCAGTTCTTC.

V usage is TRBV6-6 and J usage is TRBJ1-4; a weak D match, TRBD1 (5 bases). V was shortened by 8 bases and J by 5 bases, with 15 bases between the two germline ends. The length of the CDR3 is 14 residues. The germline CDR1 and CDR2 sequences are MNHNY and SVGAGI (reference sequence). CDR3 bases: TGTGCCAGCTTCACCCGGGACGAAAATGAAAAACTGTTTTTT. It is translated as CASFTRDENEKLFF.

V usage is TRBV5-1 and J usage is TRBJ2-7; tentative D call: TRBD2 (6 bases). CDR1 and CDR2 (germline): SGHRS, YFSETQ. The germline V and J ends were trimmed by 4 bases and 6 bases, with 23 bases remaining between them. The CDR3 spans 16 residues. CDR3 coding DNA: TGCGCCAGCAGCATAACTACCGGGGCCCACGGGAGCGAGCAGTACTTC. Translation: CASSITTGAHGSEQYF.

This chain joins TRBV7-6 and TRBJ2-4, with D maybe TRBD1 (5 bases). Germline assignment: CDR1 SGHVS and CDR2 FNYEAQ. The length of the CDR3 is 15 residues. Trimming left V 4 bases short and J 0 bases short, with 10 bases between. Here the CDR3 DNA reads TGTGCCAGCAGCTCGACAGAGAGAGCCAAAAACATTCAGTACTTC. It specifies CASSSTERAKNIQYF.

This chain links TRBV15 with TRBJ1-2; 7 nucleotides align to TRBD1. The CDR3 has 14 amino acids. Losses at the gene ends were 3 bases for V and 8 bases for J; bases not matched to a gene: 9. The germline CDR1 and CDR2 sequences are LNHNV and YYDKDF (reference sequence). CDR3 in amino acids: CATSRDLDRVGYTF. In nucleotides, the CDR3 is TGTGCCACCAGCAGGGACTTAGACAGGGTAGGCTACACCTTC.

V gene TRBV6-5 combines with J gene TRBJ2-1; 7 positions agree with TRBD2. The CDR3 has 14 amino acids. Germline values: CDR1 MNHEY, CDR2 SVGAGI. V lost 2 bases, J lost 7 bases, and 5 bases stayed unmatched. CDR3 amino acids: CASSYAGAGNEQFF. DNA of the CDR3: TGTGCCAGCAGTTACGCGGGAGCGGGGAATGAGCAGTTCTTC.

This chain joins TRBV6-1 and TRBJ2-7; 8 bases line up with TRBD1. Germline trimming cut 1 base from V and 3 bases from J; bases unmatched to any gene: 8. The CDR3 runs 16 residues. Germline V CDR1 and CDR2: MNHNS, SASEGT. DNA of the CDR3: TGTGCCAGCAGTGAAGTCCGAGGACAGGGAATCTACGAGCAGTACTTC. This translates into CASSEVRGQGIYEQYF.

V gene TRBV13 combines with J gene TRBJ2-6; 9 nucleotides line up with TRBD1. The length of the CDR3 is 18 residues. Germline loops: CDR1 PRHDT, CDR2 FYEKMQ (reference sequence). Trimming cost V 3 bases and J 2 bases; bases outside gene matches: 8. The CDR3 DNA reads as TGTGCCAGCAGCTTTGAGCCGGGACAGGGAACTGGGGCCAACGTCCTGACTTTC. Translated: CASSFEPGQGTGANVLTF.

This chain uses TRBV6-5 with TRBJ1-4, with 9 bases that match TRBD1. V gave up 5 bases and J gave up 7 bases; unmatched junction bases: 5. The CDR3 has 14 residues. Looked up from germline, CDR1 is MNHEY and CDR2 is SVGAGI. CDR3 DNA sequence: TGTGCCAGCAGTACGGACAGGGGTTCTGAAAAACTGTTTTTT. It encodes CASSTDRGSEKLFF.

The chain carries TRBV5-1 and TRBJ1-1; perhaps TRBD1 as D (6 bases). The V end was cut by 4 bases, the J end by 0 bases, with 16 bases between. CDR1 and CDR2 (germline): SGHRS, YFSETQ. The CDR3 is made up of 16 amino acids. This chain's CDR3 is CASSPPGGPMNTEAFF. CDR3 nucleotide sequence: TGCGCCAGCAGCCCTCCGGGGGGCCCCATGAACACTGAAGCTTTCTTT.

The chain carries TRBV11-2 and TRBJ2-3; D gene ambiguous. Germline CDR1 SGHAT, CDR2 FQNNGV. This CDR3 comprises 14 residues. Trimming removed 1 base from V and 7 bases from J, with 12 bases in between. The CDR3 region is CASSLVERDYTQYF. DNA of the CDR3: TGTGCCAGCAGCTTAGTAGAAAGAGATTATACGCAGTATTTT.

This clone was observed a few times. The chain couples TRBV9 to TRBJ1-4; 8 bases are shared with TRBD1. Losses at the gene ends were 3 bases for V and 8 bases for J; bases not matched to a gene: 3. CDR1 and CDR2 from the germline V gene are SGDLS and YYNGEE. CDR3 length equals 13 residues. In DNA, the CDR3 is TGTGCCAGCAGCGCGACAGGGGTCGAAAAACTGTTTTTT. Residues: CASSATGVEKLFF.

V gene TRBV7-9 combines with J gene TRBJ2-5, with TRBD2 matching 14 bases. This CDR3 has 16 residues. Trimming took 5 bases from V and 1 from J; bases not matched to a gene: 3. The V gene's germline CDR1 is SEHNR and CDR2 FQNEAQ (reference sequence). The DNA for the CDR3 is TGTGCCAGCAGCCCCGGACTAGCGGGGGGCCAAGAGACCCAGTACTTC. It encodes CASSPGLAGGQETQYF.

The chain links TRBV27 to TRBJ1-4; a possible D gene is TRBD1 (5 bases). Deletions cut 4 bases from V and 8 bases from J, with 17 bases between. CDR3 size: 15 residues. Per germline, CDR1 MNHEY and CDR2 SMNVEV (reference sequence). The CDR3 nucleotides read TGTGCCAGCAGTTCCCGGGACCCACGGGCGGAAAAACTGTTTTTT. This codes for CASSSRDPRAEKLFF. Filled out from reference TRBV27 and TRBJ1-4, the complete variable domain reads EAQVTQNPRYLITVTGKKLTVTCSQNMNHEYMSWYRQDPGLGLRQIYYSMNVEVTDKGDVPEGYKVSRKEKRNFPLILESPSPNQTSLYFCASSSRDPRAEKLFFGSGTQLSVL.

V is TRBV19 and J is TRBJ2-7; TRBD2 matches at 7 bases. The germline V gene encodes CDR1 LNHDA and CDR2 SQIVND (reference sequence). The length of the CDR3 is 15 residues. J was trimmed by 5 bases and V by 1 base; bases with no gene match: 8. The CDR3 DNA reads TGTGCCAGTAGTATAGGGACCCTGGGAGGGGACGAGCAGTACTTC. This codes for CASSIGTLGGDEQYF.

V gene TRBV2 combines with J gene TRBJ2-1; 8 nucleotides align to TRBD2. The CDR3 extends over 13 amino acids. CDR1 SNHLY and CDR2 FYNNEI come from the germline V gene. With V trimmed by 5 bases and J by 7 bases, 4 bases remained unmatched. In DNA form, the CDR3 reads TGTGCCAGCAGTCGCGGCGGGGGGAATGAGCAGTTCTTC. Its protein is CASSRGGGNEQFF.